This T cell receptor beta chain was observed in a study of T cells in Graves' hyperthyroidism and ophthalmopathy. About the research overall: Before treatment of any kind, peripheral blood was taken at initial diagnosis.

The CDR3 runs 16 residues. From germline, CDR1 is MNHEY and CDR2 SVGEGT. The V and J ends lost 7 bases and 2 bases respectively, with 18 bases between them. TCR beta CDR3 sequences were amplified from RNA transcripts. Using the HTBI primer set, a first-round RT-PCR was run on the TCR CDR3. Using its own MiXCR run on the multiplex PCR reads, TCRdb lists one record per CDR3 protein. In the table there are approximately 690,000 distinct CDR3 sequences, roughly 15% of which are singletons. This clonotype was counted many times. The antigen is not known. Notes on the study in general: Most expanded thyroid clonotypes above 0.001 recurred in blood. Before onset, ophthalmopathy was predicted by the model a median about 6.2 months earlier.

The gene calls are TRBV6-2 or TRBV6-3 and TRBJ1-5; possible D gene TRBD1, 5 bases. The sample taken for sequencing was blood. The TCR sequence derives from a woman in her forties or fifties with Graves' ophthalmopathy. The CDR3: CASTPIGAEGNQPQHF. The CDR3 nucleotides are TGTGCCAGCACCCCTATCGGGGCCGAGGGCAATCAGCCCCAGCATTTT.